The T cell receptor beta chain under discussion was sequenced for a study of human T cells and chemical hapten exposure. Study conclusions and caveats: PT1 expanded TCR numbers tracked positively with patch test score.

Time point here: pre-sensitization, week 0. Treatment defined: therapeutic diphenylcyclopropenone sensitization with weekly scalp DPC. This clonotype was detected ten times or more. Antigen specificity is unknown. TCRdb passed the RACE reads through MiXCR, listing each CDR3 protein once. Seen here are roughly 380,000 distinct CDR3 sequences, less than 6.5% observed once, and the top ten hold approximately 2.4%. The CDR3 consists of 13 residues. Germline values: CDR1 MNHEY, CDR2 SVGAGI. The V gene lost 0 bases and the J gene lost 4 bases, with 6 bases spanning the gap. The genes are TRBV6-5 and TRBJ1-1, with D uncertain. This sequence originates from a woman aged 50 to 60 with alopecia areata. Some clones in this sample may be carry-over from other donors' samples. The sample here was whole blood, taken in connection with sensitization to the hapten diphenylcyclopropenone (DPC). CDR3 amino acids: CASSYSWGTEAFF. CDR3 nucleotide sequence: TGTGCCAGCAGTTACTCATGGGGCACTGAAGCTTTCTTT.